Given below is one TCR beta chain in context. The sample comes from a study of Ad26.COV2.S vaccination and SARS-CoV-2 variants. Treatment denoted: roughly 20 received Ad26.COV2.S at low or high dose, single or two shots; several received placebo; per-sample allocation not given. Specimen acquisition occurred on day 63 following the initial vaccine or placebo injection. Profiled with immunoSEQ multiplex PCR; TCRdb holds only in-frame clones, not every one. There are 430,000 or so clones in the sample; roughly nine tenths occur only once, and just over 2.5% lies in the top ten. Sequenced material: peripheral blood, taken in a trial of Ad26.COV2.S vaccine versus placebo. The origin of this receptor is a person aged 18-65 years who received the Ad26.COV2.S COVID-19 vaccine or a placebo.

The CDR3 loop reads CASSFGDNSPLHF. The CDR3 DNA is TGTGCCAGCAGTTTCGGTGATAATTCACCCCTCCACTTT. The chain employs TRBV12-3 or TRBV12-4 and TRBJ1-6; no firm D call. Trimming stripped 3 bases from V and 5 bases from J, with 5 bases between. This CDR3 has 13 amino acids.